This T cell receptor beta chain was identified in a study of early T cells in non-severe SARS-CoV-2 infection. As for the study in general: With bulk RNA from unsorted whole blood as input, sequencing yielded unpaired chains.

Using its own MiXCR run on the 5' RACE reads, TCRdb lists one record per CDR3 protein. The table has tens of thousands of distinct CDR3 sequences, around 3.9% seen once; the top ten hold approximately 6.3%. Ten or more counts support this clonotype. No antigen is known for it. Overall study findings and caveats: Private and CD4 specificities were missed by VDJdb matching, which favored anti-spike CD8 responses.

Trimming cost V 3 bases and J 5 bases, with 21 bases left between them. From germline, CDR1 is SGHRS and CDR2 YFSETQ. The CDR3 is 18 amino acids. The TCR sequence derives from an adult who was a healthcare worker with PCR-confirmed SARS-CoV-2 infection or an uninfected control (not recorded which). The sequencing input was whole blood. The genes are TRBV5-1 and TRBJ2-6; TRBD2 is a possible D gene (7 bases). The CDR3 protein is CASSSQRGGQRRANVLTF. Written as DNA, the CDR3 is TGCGCCAGCAGCTCCCAACGCGGGGGCCAACGTAGGGCCAACGTCCTGACTTTC.